The entry below describes one T cell receptor beta chain. This clone was recorded at least ten times. Its recognized antigen is unknown. Read sequence stops 3 residues before the CDR3 end, and the germline J gene provides the missing end. Taken from the germline V gene, the CDR1 and CDR2 loops are SGHVS and FNYEAQ. The CDR3 holds 18 amino acids from the cysteine to the phenylalanine. Shown are 45 bases from within the CDR3, in frame from base 1. V has 6 bases trimmed and J has 7 bases trimmed; junction bases matching no gene number 12. The data stem from a study of T cell clonality in common variable immunodeficiency (dated by TCRdb to about 2015). General findings and caveats noted by the study authors: Healthy controls shared more TCRbeta clones with each other than CVID subjects shared among themselves (p < 0.0001). Correlations of repertoire features with clinical complications were constrained by heterogeneity among patients within the CVID cohort. Fewer deletions and N-nucleotide insertions were reportedly observed in CVID TCRbeta sequences, and highly modified clones with 13 or more V deletions were reportedly absent from CVID TCRbeta sequences. According to the authors, finding the cause of the higher clonality in CVID would require sequencing the repertoires of T cell subpopulations. Even though DNA input was the same, control samples had an average of about 80,000 unique sequences each, compared with some 32,000 in CVID samples. Increased TCRbeta clonality was found in CVID subjects compared with healthy controls (t-test p = 0.018), with the increase being most characteristic of about a third of subjects.

Both CVID patients and healthy controls were predominantly of Caucasian heritage. From each donor, roughly 5 to 8 ml of heparinized peripheral whole blood was collected. Genomic DNA from adults with common variable immune deficiency (CVID) and from healthy adult controls was used to sequence TCRbeta CDR3 repertoires. There were 22 healthy adult volunteers in the control group (about 12 female and roughly ten male), ranging in age from roughly 23 to 70 years, with a mean age of around 35. Diluted blood was density-centrifuged over Hypaque 1077 or Ficoll-Paque to isolate peripheral blood mononuclear cells. Genomic DNA was obtained from unsorted mononuclear cells through either Qiagen column purification or a centrifugation-based method. For sequencing input, CVID and control samples contributed equivalent amounts of genomic DNA. For every sample, a 60 bp segment covering the rearranged TCRbeta CDR3 region was amplified and then sequenced. The immunoSEQ assay, a bias-corrected multiplex PCR combined with high-throughput sequencing, was used to amplify TCRbeta. For the original study's pipeline: Each unique nucleotide sequence was treated as a clone and annotated with V, D and J genes, copy number and frequency. Sequences were labeled productive if in frame, and non-productive if out of frame or containing stop codons. As previously described, Shannon's entropy was used to calculate clonality. The predicted amino acid sequences of productive clones were used to derive mean CDR3 Kyte-Doolittle hydropathy. Scaled V gene usage was hierarchically clustered using Manhattan distance and complete linkage with the R hclust function. Clone sharing by CDR3 amino acid sequence was assessed by resampling 12 repertoires per group over 100 rounds. Repertoires were searched for fewer than 85 published EBV-specific and around 240 published CMV-specific TCRbeta sequences. A couple of CVID samples that yielded fewer than 10,000 sequences were excluded from the analysis, so approximately 40 CVID repertoires were retained. Here the immuneACCESS table is served through TCRdb, limited to in-frame sequences with V and J called. Missing clones are a known gap in these copies; in checked studies unresolved V genes cover under half, and the rest lacks a known reason. V and J calls and clone size follow that table, whereas D and trimming were derived from the DNA. The table notes 40,000 to 50,000 clones here, none of them singletons. Of the sample, 5% to 6.5% falls within the top ten clones.

The clonotype was recovered from a person between 18 and 75 years old in good health. The chain links TRBV7-6 with TRBJ2-1; a stretch of 16 junction bases matches TRBD2. Sequencing was done on a sample of peripheral blood mononuclear cells. The CDR3 reads as follows: CASSFVAGTSGGVNEQFF. The sequenced CDR3 bases are TGTGCCAGCAGTTTCGTTGCCGGGACTAGCGGGGGGGTTAATGAG.